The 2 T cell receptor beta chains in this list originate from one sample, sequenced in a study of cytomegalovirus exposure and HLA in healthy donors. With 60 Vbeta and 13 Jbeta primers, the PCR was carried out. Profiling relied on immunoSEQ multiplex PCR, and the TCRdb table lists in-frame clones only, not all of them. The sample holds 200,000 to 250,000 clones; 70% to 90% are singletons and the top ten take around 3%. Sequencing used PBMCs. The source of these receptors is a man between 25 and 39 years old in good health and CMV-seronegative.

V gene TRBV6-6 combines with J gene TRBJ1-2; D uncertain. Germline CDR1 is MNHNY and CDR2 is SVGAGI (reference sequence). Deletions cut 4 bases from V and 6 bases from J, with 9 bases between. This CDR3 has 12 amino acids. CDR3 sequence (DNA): TGTGCCAGCAGTTCGCGGGTTCATGGCTACACCTTC. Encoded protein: CASSSRVHGYTF.

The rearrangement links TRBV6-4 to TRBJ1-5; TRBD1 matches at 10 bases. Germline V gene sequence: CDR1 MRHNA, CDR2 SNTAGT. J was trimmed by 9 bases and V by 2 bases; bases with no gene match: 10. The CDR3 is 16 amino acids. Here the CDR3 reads CASSDTDRGRLLPQHF. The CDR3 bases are TGTGCCAGCAGTGACACGGACAGGGGGAGGTTATTGCCCCAGCATTTT.